A selection of T cell receptor beta chains follows, all from one sample in a study of T cell responses to AZD1222 COVID-19 vaccine. Produced via immunoSEQ multiplex PCR; TCRdb's table is partial and in-frame only. Among approximately 180,000 clones listed, about 88% were seen once. The sample in question was peripheral blood, obtained 28 days after the second AZD1222 dose. These TCRs come from an adult who received the AZD1222 COVID-19 vaccine. CDR3s include the opening cysteine and the closing phenylalanine or tryptophan. A D gene is named only where the DNA matches it firmly. Clone size is shown for a subset of rows, as once, few, many or a class of expanded clone.

D | J | size | V | CDR3 | DNA
. | TRBJ2-1 | . | TRBV28 | CASSSDTGSYNEQFF | TGTGCCAGCAGTTCGGATACAGGGTCCTACAATGAGCAGTTCTTC
. | TRBJ1-2 | few | TRBV19 | CASSLQVSGRYGYTF | TGTGCCAGTAGTCTACAGGTCTCGGGCCGCTATGGCTACACCTTC
. | TRBJ1-1 | . | TRBV10-3 | CAIRGGTEAFF | TGTGCCATCAGAGGGGGTACTGAAGCTTTCTTT
TRBD2 | TRBJ2-2 | . | TRBV15 | CATSTWGGLTGELFF | TGTGCCACCAGCACCTGGGGGGGACTCACCGGGGAGCTGTTTTTT
. | TRBJ2-7 | . | TRBV30 | CAWNRAGEQYF | TGTGCCTGGAATCGTGCAGGCGAGCAGTACTTC
TRBD1 | TRBJ2-3 | . | TRBV19 | CASSYRGDTQYF | TGTGCCAGTAGTTACAGGGGGGATACGCAGTATTTT
TRBD1 | TRBJ2-7 | . | TRBV4-1 | CASSQGTGFPYEQYF | TGCGCCAGCAGCCAGGGGACAGGTTTCCCTTACGAGCAGTACTTC
. | TRBJ1-5 | . | TRBV30 | CAWSVEINQPQHF | TGTGCCTGGAGTGTAGAGATCAATCAGCCCCAGCATTTT
. | TRBJ2-3 | once | TRBV9 | CASSVGQSTDTQYF | TGTGCCAGCAGCGTAGGACAGTCCACAGATACGCAGTATTTT
. | TRBJ1-5 | . | TRBV4-1 | CASSQDSGQNYNQPQHF | TGCGCCAGCAGCCAAGATTCTGGACAGAACTACAATCAGCCCCAGCATTTT
. | TRBJ1-2 | once | TRBV12-3/TRBV12-4 | CASSRELVTGYTF | TGTGCCAGCAGCCGAGAACTTGTGACGGGCTACACCTTC
. | TRBJ2-7 | . | TRBV3-1/TRBV3-2 | CASSQHGIPQKYF | TGTGCCAGCAGCCAACACGGGATCCCCCAGAAATACTTC
. | TRBJ2-2 | . | TRBV6-4 | CASRPDSNTGELFF | TGTGCCAGCAGGCCGGACAGCAACACCGGGGAGCTGTTTTTT
TRBD1 | TRBJ1-6 | . | TRBV7-2 | CASSLGPGQGGQALHF | TGTGCCAGCAGCTTAGGTCCGGGACAGGGGGGCCAGGCCCTCCACTTT
. | TRBJ2-1 | . | TRBV18 | CASSPPLAPYNEQFF | TGTGCCAGCTCACCACCACTAGCCCCCTACAATGAGCAGTTCTTC
TRBD2 | TRBJ2-3 | . | TRBV7-2 | CASSVTGLAGAVDTQYF | TGTGCCAGCAGCGTAACTGGACTAGCGGGAGCGGTGGATACGCAGTATTTT
TRBD2 | TRBJ2-3 | . | TRBV9 | CASSVPTSGTDTQYF | TGTGCCAGCAGCGTACCCACTAGCGGCACAGATACGCAGTATTTT
TRBD1 | TRBJ1-5 | once | TRBV25-1 | CASRETGENQPQHF | TGTGCCAGCAGGGAGACAGGGGAGAATCAGCCCCAGCATTTT
TRBD1 | TRBJ1-1 | . | TRBV18 | CASSRPGDSLTEAFF | TGTGCCAGCTCACGCCCGGGGGACAGCCTCACTGAAGCTTTCTTT
TRBD2 | TRBJ2-1 | . | TRBV28 | CASSLLAGVSPASNEQFF | TGTGCCAGCAGCCTCCTAGCGGGAGTATCCCCCGCATCCAATGAGCAGTTCTTC
. | TRBJ1-4 | . | TRBV5-4 | CASSLDGSATTNEKLFF | TGTGCCAGCAGCTTGGATGGCTCCGCAACAACTAATGAAAAACTGTTTTTT
TRBD2 | TRBJ2-7 | . | TRBV27 | CASSPGRGRGYEQYF | TGTGCCAGCAGCCCCGGGAGGGGGAGAGGGTACGAGCAGTACTTC
. | TRBJ1-2 | . | TRBV28 | CASSFDRYGYTF | TGTGCCAGCAGCTTCGACAGATATGGCTACACCTTC
. | TRBJ2-3 | . | TRBV27 | CASSSVKVADTQYF | TGTGCCAGCAGTTCCGTTAAGGTCGCAGATACGCAGTATTTT
. | TRBJ1-1 | . | TRBV9 | CASSVRVVDTEAFF | TGTGCCAGCAGCGTCCGGGTTGTGGACACTGAAGCTTTCTTT
TRBD2 | TRBJ2-1 | . | TRBV19 | CASSLSGIAYNEQFF | TGTGCCAGTAGCCTTAGCGGGATCGCCTACAATGAGCAGTTCTTC
TRBD1 | TRBJ2-7 | . | TRBV6-5 | CASSYRGRDDEQYF | TGTGCCAGCAGTTACAGGGGGCGAGATGACGAGCAGTACTTC
. | TRBJ1-2 | . | TRBV6-1 | CASSEWLDLDGYTF | TGTGCCAGCAGTGAATGGCTAGACCTGGATGGCTACACCTTC
TRBD1 | TRBJ1-5 | . | TRBV5-6 | CASSYRGGNQPQHF | TGTGCCAGCAGCTACAGGGGGGGAAATCAGCCCCAGCATTTT
. | TRBJ2-7 | . | TRBV10-3 | CAISAQYEQYF | TGTGCCATCAGTGCCCAGTACGAGCAGTACTTC
. | TRBJ2-3 | . | TRBV3-1/TRBV3-2 | CASSPDLSDTQYF | TGTGCCAGCAGCCCAGATTTGTCAGATACGCAGTATTTT
. | TRBJ2-7 | . | TRBV13 | CASSSREHRSSYEQYF | TGTGCCAGCAGCTCCAGGGAACACCGAAGCTCCTACGAGCAGTACTTC
. | TRBJ2-7 | few | TRBV7-2 | CASSFRPSSYEQYF | TGTGCCAGCAGCTTTAGACCGTCTTCCTACGAGCAGTACTTC
. | TRBJ1-5 | . | TRBV6-5 | CASSRDTNQPQHF | TGTGCCAGCAGCCGGGACACAAATCAGCCCCAGCATTTT
. | TRBJ1-4 | . | TRBV28 | CASRGGQLNEKLFF | TGTGCCAGCAGGGGGGGGCAGCTAAATGAAAAACTGTTTTTT
TRBD1 | TRBJ2-3 | . | TRBV4-1 | CASSHTGVITDTQYF | TGCGCCAGCAGCCATACAGGGGTTATCACAGATACGCAGTATTTT
. | TRBJ2-5 | . | TRBV6-5 | CASTAQQETQYF | TGTGCCAGCACCGCCCAGCAAGAGACCCAGTACTTC
. | TRBJ2-2 | . | TRBV5-6 | CASSLGPGSIFAGELFF | TGTGCCAGCAGCTTGGGGCCAGGGTCTATATTTGCCGGGGAGCTGTTTTTT
. | TRBJ1-2 | . | TRBV4-2 | CASSQEGPRAQGGYTF | TGTGCCAGCAGCCAAGAGGGCCCTCGGGCCCAAGGGGGCTACACCTTC
TRBD1 | TRBJ1-6 | . | TRBV5-5 | CASRHGQGSSYNSPLHF | TGTGCCAGCAGACACGGACAGGGGAGCTCCTATAATTCACCCCTCCACTTT
TRBD2 | TRBJ2-7 | . | TRBV6-2/TRBV6-3 | CASSYSTSGPYEQYF | TGTGCCAGCAGTTACTCCACTAGCGGACCCTACGAGCAGTACTTC
TRBD2 | TRBJ2-7 | . | TRBV27 | CASSVTLAGAYEQYF | TGTGCCAGCAGTGTCACCCTAGCGGGGGCCTACGAGCAGTACTTC
. | TRBJ2-7 | . | TRBV6-1 | CASSDGGAYEQYF | TGTGCCAGCAGTGATGGTGGGGCCTACGAGCAGTACTTC